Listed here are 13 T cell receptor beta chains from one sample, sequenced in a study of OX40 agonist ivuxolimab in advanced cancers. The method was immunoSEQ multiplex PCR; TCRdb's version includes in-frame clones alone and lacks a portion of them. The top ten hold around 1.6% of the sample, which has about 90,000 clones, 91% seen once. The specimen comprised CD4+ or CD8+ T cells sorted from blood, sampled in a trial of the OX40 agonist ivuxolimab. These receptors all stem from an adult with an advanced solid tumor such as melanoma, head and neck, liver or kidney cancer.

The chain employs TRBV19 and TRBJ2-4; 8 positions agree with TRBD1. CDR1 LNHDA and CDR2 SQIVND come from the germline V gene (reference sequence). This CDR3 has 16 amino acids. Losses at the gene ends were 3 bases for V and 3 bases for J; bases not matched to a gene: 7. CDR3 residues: CASSMTGAQGKNIQYF. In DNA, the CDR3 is TGTGCCAGTAGTATGACAGGGGCTCAGGGCAAAAACATTCAGTACTTC.

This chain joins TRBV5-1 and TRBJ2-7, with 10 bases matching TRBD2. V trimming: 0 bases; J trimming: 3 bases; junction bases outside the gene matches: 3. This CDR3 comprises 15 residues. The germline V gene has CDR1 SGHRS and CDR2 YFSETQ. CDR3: CASSLGPSGSYEQYF. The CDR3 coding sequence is TGCGCCAGCAGCTTGGGACCTAGCGGGAGCTACGAGCAGTACTTC.

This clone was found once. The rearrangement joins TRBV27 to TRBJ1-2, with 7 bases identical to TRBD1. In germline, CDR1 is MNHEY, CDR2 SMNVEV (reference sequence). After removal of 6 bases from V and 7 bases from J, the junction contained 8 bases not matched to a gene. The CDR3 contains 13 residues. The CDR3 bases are TGTGCCAGCAGCGACAGGGTTTTAGGTGGCTACACCTTC. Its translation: CASSDRVLGGYTF.

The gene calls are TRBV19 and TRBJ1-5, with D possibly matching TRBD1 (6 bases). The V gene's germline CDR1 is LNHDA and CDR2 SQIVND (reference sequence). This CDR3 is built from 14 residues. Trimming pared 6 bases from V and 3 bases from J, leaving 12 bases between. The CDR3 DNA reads TGTGCCAGTAGGGTAGGGGGGGTCAATCAGCCCCAGCATTTT. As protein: CASRVGGVNQPQHF.

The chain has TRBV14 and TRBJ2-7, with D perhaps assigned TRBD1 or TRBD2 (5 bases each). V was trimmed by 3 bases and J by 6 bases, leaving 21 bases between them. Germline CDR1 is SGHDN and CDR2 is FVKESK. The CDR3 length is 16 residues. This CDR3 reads CASSQPGPPSYSEQYF. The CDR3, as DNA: TGTGCCAGCAGCCAGCCGGGACCCCCTTCGTATAGCGAGCAGTACTTC.

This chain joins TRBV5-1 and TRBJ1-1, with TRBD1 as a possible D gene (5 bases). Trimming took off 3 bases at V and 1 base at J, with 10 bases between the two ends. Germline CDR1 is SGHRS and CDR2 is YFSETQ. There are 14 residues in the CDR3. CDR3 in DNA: TGCGCCAGCAGCTCGGGGGTTAAGAACACTGAAGCTTTCTTT. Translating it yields CASSSGVKNTEAFF. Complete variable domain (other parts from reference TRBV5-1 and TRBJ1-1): KAGVTQTPRYLIKTRGQQVTLSCSPISGHRSVSWYQQTPGQGLQFLFEYFSETQRNKGNFPGRFSGRQFSNSRSEMNVSTLELGDSALYLCASSSGVKNTEAFFGQGTRLTVV.

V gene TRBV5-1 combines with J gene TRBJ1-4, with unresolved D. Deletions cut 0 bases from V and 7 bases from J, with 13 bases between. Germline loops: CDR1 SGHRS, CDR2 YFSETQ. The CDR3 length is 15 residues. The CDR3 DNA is TGCGCCAGCAGCTTGGCCGGCAGGCGGGGTGAAAAACTGTTTTTT. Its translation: CASSLAGRRGEKLFF.

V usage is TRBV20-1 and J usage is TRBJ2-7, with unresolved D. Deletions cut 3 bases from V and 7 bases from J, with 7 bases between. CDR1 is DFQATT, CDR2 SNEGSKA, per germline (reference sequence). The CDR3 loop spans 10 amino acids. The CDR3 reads CSARNAEQYF. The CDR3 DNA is TGCAGTGCTAGGAATGCGGAGCAGTACTTC.

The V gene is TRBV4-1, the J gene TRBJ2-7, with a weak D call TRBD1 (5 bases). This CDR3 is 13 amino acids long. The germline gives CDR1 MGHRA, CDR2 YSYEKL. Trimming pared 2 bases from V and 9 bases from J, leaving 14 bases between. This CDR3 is CASSQLPGFGQYF. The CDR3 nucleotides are TGCGCCAGCAGCCAACTCCCAGGGTTCGGGCAGTACTTC.

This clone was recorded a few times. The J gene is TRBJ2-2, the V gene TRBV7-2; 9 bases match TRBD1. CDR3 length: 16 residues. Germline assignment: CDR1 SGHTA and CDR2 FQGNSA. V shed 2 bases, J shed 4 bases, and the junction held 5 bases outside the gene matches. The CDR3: CASSLRQGGGTGELFF. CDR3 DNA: TGTGCCAGCAGCTTAAGACAGGGGGGAGGCACCGGGGAGCTGTTTTTT.

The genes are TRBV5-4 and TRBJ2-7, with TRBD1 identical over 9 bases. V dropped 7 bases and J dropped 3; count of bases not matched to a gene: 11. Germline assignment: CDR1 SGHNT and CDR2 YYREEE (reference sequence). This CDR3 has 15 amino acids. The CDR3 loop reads CASGWAGTGNYEQYF. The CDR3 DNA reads TGTGCCAGCGGATGGGCCGGGACAGGGAACTACGAGCAGTACTTC.

The CDR3 spells CASMPGGGGYQETQYF. The CDR3 coding sequence is TGCGCCAGCATGCCGGGGGGAGGGGGGTACCAAGAGACCCAGTACTTC. The chain employs TRBV5-1 and TRBJ2-5; weak D call: TRBD2 (7 bases). Trimming took off 6 bases at V and 0 bases at J, with 18 bases between the two ends. CDR1 is SGHRS, CDR2 YFSETQ, per germline. This CDR3 contains 16 residues.

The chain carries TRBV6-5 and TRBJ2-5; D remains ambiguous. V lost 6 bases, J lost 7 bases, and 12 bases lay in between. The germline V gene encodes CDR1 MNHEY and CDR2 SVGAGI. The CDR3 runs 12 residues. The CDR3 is CASRESPGTQYF. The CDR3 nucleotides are TGTGCCAGCAGGGAATCTCCCGGGACCCAGTACTTC.